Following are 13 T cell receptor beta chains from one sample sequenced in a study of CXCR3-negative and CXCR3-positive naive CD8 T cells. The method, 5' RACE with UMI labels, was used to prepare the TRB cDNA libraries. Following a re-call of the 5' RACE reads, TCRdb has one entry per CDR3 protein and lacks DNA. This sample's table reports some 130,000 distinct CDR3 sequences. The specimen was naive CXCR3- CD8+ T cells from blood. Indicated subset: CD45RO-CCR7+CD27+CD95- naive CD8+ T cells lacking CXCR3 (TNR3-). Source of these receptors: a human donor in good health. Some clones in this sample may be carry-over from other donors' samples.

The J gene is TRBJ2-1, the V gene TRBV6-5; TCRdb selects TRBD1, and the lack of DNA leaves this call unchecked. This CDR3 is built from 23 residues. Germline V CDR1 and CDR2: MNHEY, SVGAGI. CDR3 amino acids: CASSCLINRSAPHRGAPYNEQSF.

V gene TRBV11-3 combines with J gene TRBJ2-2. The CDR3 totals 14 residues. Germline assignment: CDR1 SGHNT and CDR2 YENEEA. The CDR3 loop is CASSSTSNTGELFF.

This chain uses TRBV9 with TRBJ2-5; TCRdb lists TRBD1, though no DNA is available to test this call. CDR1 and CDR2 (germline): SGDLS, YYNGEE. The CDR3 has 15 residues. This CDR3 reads CASSANDRTGETQYF. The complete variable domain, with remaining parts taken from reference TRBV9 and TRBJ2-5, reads DSGVTQTPKHLITATGQRVTLRCSPRSGDLSVYWYQQSLDQGLQFLIQYYNGEERAKGNILERFSAQQFPDLHSELNLSSLELGDSALYFCASSANDRTGETQYFGPGTRLLVL.

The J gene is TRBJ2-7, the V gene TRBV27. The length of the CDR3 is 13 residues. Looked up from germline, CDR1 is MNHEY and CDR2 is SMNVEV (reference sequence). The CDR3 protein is CASSLSLPYEQYF.

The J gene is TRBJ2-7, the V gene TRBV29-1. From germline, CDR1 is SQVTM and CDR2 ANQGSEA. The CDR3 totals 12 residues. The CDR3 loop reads CSVEGLDYEQYF.

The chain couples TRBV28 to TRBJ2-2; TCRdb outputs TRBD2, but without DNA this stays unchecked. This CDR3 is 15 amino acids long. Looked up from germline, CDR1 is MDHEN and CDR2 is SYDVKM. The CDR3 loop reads CASSGGTSGTGELFF. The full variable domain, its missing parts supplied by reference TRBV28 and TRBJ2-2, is DVKVTQSSRYLVKRTGEKVFLECVQDMDHENMFWYRQDPGLGLRLIYFSYDVKMKEKGDIPEGYSVSREKKERFSLILESASTNQTSMYLCASSGGTSGTGELFFGEGSRLTVL.

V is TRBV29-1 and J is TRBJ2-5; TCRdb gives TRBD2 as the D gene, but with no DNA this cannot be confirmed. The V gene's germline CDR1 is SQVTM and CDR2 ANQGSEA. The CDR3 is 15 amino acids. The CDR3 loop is CSVGRAFGLQETQYF.

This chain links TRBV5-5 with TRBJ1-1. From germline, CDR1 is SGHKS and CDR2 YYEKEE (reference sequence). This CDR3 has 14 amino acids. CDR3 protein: CASSFWDYGTEAFF.

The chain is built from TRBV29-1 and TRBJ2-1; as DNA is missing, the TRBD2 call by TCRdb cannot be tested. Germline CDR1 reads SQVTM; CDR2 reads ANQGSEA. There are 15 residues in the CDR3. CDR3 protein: CSVQIGLKAYNEQFF.

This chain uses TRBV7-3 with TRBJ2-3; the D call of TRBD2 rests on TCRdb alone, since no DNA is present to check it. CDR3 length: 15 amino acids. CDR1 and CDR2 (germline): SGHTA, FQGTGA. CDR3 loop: CASSNGLAGADTQYF.

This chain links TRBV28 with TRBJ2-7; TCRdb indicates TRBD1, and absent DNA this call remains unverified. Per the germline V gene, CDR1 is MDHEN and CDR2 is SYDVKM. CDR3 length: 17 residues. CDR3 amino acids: CASTPQFGQGNPYEQYF. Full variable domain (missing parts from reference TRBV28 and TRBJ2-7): DVKVTQSSRYLVKRTGEKVFLECVQDMDHENMFWYRQDPGLGLRLIYFSYDVKMKEKGDIPEGYSVSREKKERFSLILESASTNQTSMYLCASTPQFGQGNPYEQYFGPGTRLTVT.

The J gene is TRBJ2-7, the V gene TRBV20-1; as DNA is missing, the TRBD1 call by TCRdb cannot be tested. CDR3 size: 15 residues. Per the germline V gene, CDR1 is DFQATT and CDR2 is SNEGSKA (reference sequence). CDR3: CSAADRDRVIYEQYF.

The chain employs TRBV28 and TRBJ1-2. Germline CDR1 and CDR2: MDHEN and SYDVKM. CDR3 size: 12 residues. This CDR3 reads CASSEDKYGYTF.